Listed below are T cell receptor beta chains from one sample, sequenced in a study of somatic mutations in cytotoxic T cells in rheumatoid arthritis. This table comes from immunoSEQ multiplex PCR, and its TCRdb copy is limited to in-frame clones, with some not included. The sample shows some 20,000 clones, approximately 80% of them seen only once. Sequencing was performed on CD8+ T cells sorted from blood. The receptors here all came from an adult with rheumatoid arthritis. The CDR3 runs from the conserved cysteine through the conserved F or W. A D gene is named only where the DNA matches it firmly. Only some rows state a clone size, as once, few, many or a class for expanded clones.

DNA: TGTGCCAGCAGTGAAGCGCACGGGACATTCTACAATGAGCAGTTCTTC; CDR3: CASSEAHGTFYNEQFF; V: TRBV6-1; size: NA; J: TRBJ2-1; D: NA
DNA: TGTGCCAGCAGTTTAGGCCCAGGGGACACCATCTCTGGGGCCAACGTCCTGACTTTC; CDR3: CASSLGPGDTISGANVLTF; V: TRBV28; size: few; J: TRBJ2-6; D: NA
DNA: TGTGCCAGCAGCCAGGCGAACAACGAGCAGTACTTC; CDR3: CASSQANNEQYF; V: TRBV13; size: NA; J: TRBJ2-7; D: NA
DNA: TGTGCCAGTACCAGAGGGAGTACTGAAGCTTTCTTT; CDR3: CASTRGSTEAFF; V: TRBV7-9; size: NA; J: TRBJ1-1; D: NA
DNA: TGTGCCAGCAGCAAGGGACTAGCTGGCCGGGAGACCCAGTACTTC; CDR3: CASSKGLAGRETQYF; V: TRBV5-6; size: NA; J: TRBJ2-5; D: TRBD2
DNA: TGTGCCAGCAGTGAACAAAGCTCTGGGGCCAACGTCCTGACTTTC; CDR3: CASSEQSSGANVLTF; V: TRBV6-4; size: NA; J: TRBJ2-6; D: NA
DNA: TGTGCCAGCAGGCGACCAGGGGGCACTGAAGCTTTCTTT; CDR3: CASRRPGGTEAFF; V: TRBV2; size: NA; J: TRBJ1-1; D: TRBD1
DNA: TGTGCCAGTAGTATGGGTGCTAGCGGGAGGGCCGTGGGTGAGCAGTTCTTC; CDR3: CASSMGASGRAVGEQFF; V: TRBV19; size: NA; J: TRBJ2-1; D: TRBD2
DNA: TGCGCCAGCAGATATCGGAGTTTGAACACCGGGGAGCTGTTTTTT; CDR3: CASRYRSLNTGELFF; V: TRBV5-1; size: NA; J: TRBJ2-2; D: NA
DNA: TGTGCCACCAGCAGAACAGGGATCGGCTACACCTTC; CDR3: CATSRTGIGYTF; V: TRBV15; size: NA; J: TRBJ1-2; D: NA
DNA: TGTGCCAGCAGCTTAGCGGGGTCCGACAGTTTAGATTCACCCCTCCACTTT; CDR3: CASSLAGSDSLDSPLHF; V: TRBV7-6; size: NA; J: TRBJ1-6; D: NA
DNA: TGTGCCAGCAGTTACGTCTCGGACAGTGCTAACTATGGCTACACCTTC; CDR3: CASSYVSDSANYGYTF; V: TRBV6-5; size: few; J: TRBJ1-2; D: NA
DNA: TGTGCCAGCAGCCAATCGACTAGCGGGGGGGCAGATACGCAGTATTTT; CDR3: CASSQSTSGGADTQYF; V: TRBV4-2; size: medium-sized; J: TRBJ2-3; D: TRBD2
DNA: TGTGCCAGCAGCTCCCCGGCCACAGATACGCAGTATTTT; CDR3: CASSSPATDTQYF; V: TRBV5-5; size: NA; J: TRBJ2-3; D: NA
DNA: TGTGCCAGCAGCAACCGGATAGTGAGGGAGACCCAGTACTTC; CDR3: CASSNRIVRETQYF; V: TRBV21-1; size: NA; J: TRBJ2-5; D: NA
DNA: TGTGCCAGCAGTTATGGATTGAGCCAAGAGACCCAGTACTTC; CDR3: CASSYGLSQETQYF; V: TRBV6-5; size: few; J: TRBJ2-5; D: NA
DNA: TGTGCCAGCCATTGGGTCCCGCCGTCCGGTGAGCAGTTCTTC; CDR3: CASHWVPPSGEQFF; V: TRBV2; size: once; J: TRBJ2-1; D: NA
DNA: TGTGCCAGCAGTGACTCGACAGGGGGTCCCGGGGAGCTGTTTTTT; CDR3: CASSDSTGGPGELFF; V: TRBV6-4; size: once; J: TRBJ2-2; D: TRBD1
DNA: TGTGCCAGCAGTCTCGCGGGGGGCGGTAACAATGAGCAGTTCTTC; CDR3: CASSLAGGGNNEQFF; V: TRBV6-4; size: once; J: TRBJ2-1; D: TRBD2
DNA: TGTGCCAGCAGTGTGGAGCACTGGCTACAAAGTCGGGCCAACGTCCTGACTTTC; CDR3: CASSVEHWLQSRANVLTF; V: TRBV27; size: NA; J: TRBJ2-6; D: NA
DNA: TGTGCCAGTAGTATTAGGCCGGCAGGGGGCCCCAATGAGCAGTTCTTC; CDR3: CASSIRPAGGPNEQFF; V: TRBV19; size: NA; J: TRBJ2-1; D: TRBD1
DNA: TGTGCCAGCAGCTATGACGGGTTCTCTGGAAACACCATATATTTT; CDR3: CASSYDGFSGNTIYF; V: TRBV2; size: medium-sized; J: TRBJ1-3; D: NA
DNA: TGTGCCAGCAGCTTAGTCCCCGGGGAGCTGTTTTTT; CDR3: CASSLVPGELFF; V: TRBV7-3; size: NA; J: TRBJ2-2; D: NA
DNA: TGTGCCAGCAGCGGACTCAACACTGAAGCTTTCTTT; CDR3: CASSGLNTEAFF; V: TRBV13; size: NA; J: TRBJ1-1; D: NA
DNA: TGTGCCAGCAGTGACCTAGCGGGGGGAGATACGCAGTATTTT; CDR3: CASSDLAGGDTQYF; V: TRBV6-4; size: NA; J: TRBJ2-3; D: TRBD2
DNA: TGCGCCAGCAGCCCAGGACTAGCGGGCCCGGGCTCGGAGACCCAGTACTTC; CDR3: CASSPGLAGPGSETQYF; V: TRBV5-1; size: NA; J: TRBJ2-5; D: TRBD2
DNA: TGTGCCAGCAGCTCAGTCGGGACAGGGAATAGGAATGGCTACACCTTC; CDR3: CASSSVGTGNRNGYTF; V: TRBV7-2; size: NA; J: TRBJ1-2; D: TRBD1
DNA: TGTGCCAGCAGCTTAGCTGGTGGGGTCGGGGACTACACCTTC; CDR3: CASSLAGGVGDYTF; V: TRBV7-6; size: NA; J: TRBJ1-2; D: NA
DNA: TGTGCCAGCAGTGCACCCGGGGGCAATCAGCCCCAGCATTTT; CDR3: CASSAPGGNQPQHF; V: TRBV2; size: NA; J: TRBJ1-5; D: NA
DNA: TGTGCCAGCAGTTTCTTGAGCTCCTACAATGAGCAGTTCTTC; CDR3: CASSFLSSYNEQFF; V: TRBV27; size: NA; J: TRBJ2-1; D: NA
DNA: TGTGCCAGCAGCCCCAAACACTACACCTTC; CDR3: CASSPKHYTF; V: TRBV7-9; size: NA; J: TRBJ1-2; D: NA
DNA: TGTGCCAGCAGTGCGCGCGGGGCATCGGGGACTGAAGCTTTCTTT; CDR3: CASSARGASGTEAFF; V: TRBV27; size: NA; J: TRBJ1-1; D: NA
DNA: TGTGCCAGCAGCCACCGCGGTAGCGGGGAAGGAGATACGCAGTATTTT; CDR3: CASSHRGSGEGDTQYF; V: TRBV7-3; size: NA; J: TRBJ2-3; D: TRBD2
DNA: TGTGCCAGCAGCGCCCGGGACAGTAACTACGAGCAGTACTTC; CDR3: CASSARDSNYEQYF; V: TRBV9; size: NA; J: TRBJ2-7; D: TRBD1
DNA: TGTGCCAGCAGCGTGGGACTAGCGGACGGGGAGACCCAGTACTTC; CDR3: CASSVGLADGETQYF; V: TRBV9; size: few; J: TRBJ2-5; D: TRBD2
DNA: TGTGCCAGCAGGACAGGGTTCGGCACTGAAGCTTTCTTT; CDR3: CASRTGFGTEAFF; V: TRBV6-5; size: NA; J: TRBJ1-1; D: TRBD1
DNA: TGTGCCAGCAGCGTAGCCCAGGGAGGGGGCGAGACCCAGTACTTC; CDR3: CASSVAQGGGETQYF; V: TRBV9; size: NA; J: TRBJ2-5; D: NA